This T cell receptor (beta chain) was sequenced in a study of identical twins. Trimming shortened V by 9 bases and J by 2 bases, and 17 bases separated the two germline ends. The germline gives CDR1 MNHNS, CDR2 SASEGT. The length of the CDR3 is 15 residues. MiXCR was run by TCRdb on the 5' RACE reads, yielding one entry per CDR3 protein. The sample has some 730,000 distinct CDR3 sequences, about 20% seen once. This sample also belongs to another study, concerning T cells expressing NK-cell markers. As that report states: Several of the donors also had these clonotypes leading their CD3+CD56-NKG2C+ fraction.

Material for sequencing was PBMCs. This chain links TRBV6-1 with TRBJ1-5; D is unresolved. This TCR came from a woman aged 18-30 years in good health. The CDR3 coding sequence is TGTGCCAGTCTAGTAGGTAGAGTGGGCAATCAGCCCCAGCATTTT. This gives the protein CASLVGRVGNQPQHF.